This T cell receptor beta chain came from a study of CD8 T cells in Susac syndrome (dated by TCRdb to between 2019 and 2020). With respect to the entire study: The study used repertoire sequencing to test whether antigen drove CD8+ T cell activation and differentiation in Susac syndrome. Results the study describes overall, beyond this receptor: The number of individuals in the TCR sequencing and HLA analysis was recognized as being relatively small.

Peripheral blood CD8+ and CD4+ T cells from healthy donors, Susac syndrome patients and multiple sclerosis patients were profiled using high-throughput TCR beta sequencing. Treatment-naive patients with stable or active relapsing-remitting disease fulfilling revised McDonald criteria were used as multiple sclerosis controls. CD8+ TEMRA cells were enriched by FACS, while bulk CD8+ and CD4+ T cells were purified by magnetic negative isolation. Blood was collected in EDTA tubes and processed within 24 hours, with PBMCs isolated through density gradient centrifugation. PBMCs intended for TCR sequencing were cryopreserved in liquid nitrogen and were subsequently thawed in a 37 degrees C water bath. The sorted or isolated CD4+, CD8+ and CD8+ TEMRA cells had a purity of 90% or higher. The germline V gene (reference sequence) yields LGHDT for CDR1 and YNNKEL for CDR2. Deletion took 1 base off V and 4 bases off J, with a span of 8 bases between the germline ends. The CDR3 spans 14 residues, from the cysteine through the phenylalanine. CDR3 DNA only is kept here, 42 bases in frame from base 1.

This clonotype has only one observation. The target of this receptor is not known. No clone much larger than this one lies a single base away; base qualities are absent. A read on its own is weak evidence. RNA was extracted using the RNeasy kit, and roughly 0.5 to 1 microgram was reverse transcribed with random hexamers. TCR beta CDR3 regions were amplified with the immunoSEQ multiplex PCR assay covering 54 Vbeta and 13 Jbeta segments. PCR amplification bias was corrected using a synthetic template baseline for primer optimization and computational correction. On the authors' methods: Only productive sequences were kept, with reads annotated to V, D and J genes according to IMGT and analyzed in immunoSEQ Analyzer. Clonality was computed as one minus Shannon entropy normalized by log2 of the number of productive unique sequences. For each patient and control, public and private clones were evaluated within the 100 most prevalent clones. Susac-specific clones were defined as absent from healthy and MS cohorts, about 1,000 published viral clones and other ImmuneACCESS disease sequences. The public sequencing data were trimmed at Q25 with fastp and processed into clonotypes with MiXCR by TCRdb, which kept only in-frame beta chains. Each entry merges the rows of one CDR3 protein and shows their most common DNA and genes. What appears here as the V and J calls and clone size reflects TCRdb's work, not the paper's. This sample holds roughly 200,000 distinct CDR3 sequences; approximately 95% were observed only once. The top ten clones comprise 0.082% of the sample.

This sequence originates from a human donor with multiple sclerosis. The chain is made from TRBV3-1 and TRBJ1-5, with no confidently assigned D gene. Sequenced sample: CD4+ T cells from PBMCs. In nucleotides, the sequence is TGTGCCAGCAGCCAAGGGAAAGGAAATCAGCCCCAGCATTTT. It codes for CASSQGKGNQPQHF.